This TCR beta chain emerged from a study of blood T cell repertoires in COVID-19. The repertoire was sequenced with immunoSEQ multiplex PCR; TCRdb's copy has only in-frame clones and lacks some. The sample lists roughly 290,000 clones, roughly 90% occurring once. Germline CDR1 SGHRS, CDR2 YFSETQ. V was clipped by 4 bases and J by 2 bases, with 11 bases between them. This CDR3 is 14 amino acids long. This chain uses TRBV5-1 with TRBJ2-3; D might be TRBD2 (5 bases). The sequenced sample consisted of peripheral blood. The TCR originated in a man between 25 and 39 years old with acute or convalescent COVID-19. The CDR3 DNA reads as TGCGCCAGCAGCCAACGGACTGACACAGATACGCAGTATTTT. Translated: CASSQRTDTDTQYF.